This T cell receptor beta chain appears in the sequencing data of a study of shared clonotypes between healthy human individuals. Naive CD45RA+ and memory CD45RA-negative subsets were split from CD4+ cells. The deep-level immunoSEQ assay was used. Produced via immunoSEQ multiplex PCR; TCRdb's table is partial and in-frame only. Found here are some 2 million clones, around 95% of them singletons; the top ten hold more than 0.1%. This clone has just one count. This CDR3 region has 15 residues. Looked up from germline, CDR1 is SGHKS and CDR2 is YYEKEE (reference sequence). Unmatched junction bases numbered 4, after V lost 3 bases and J lost 4 bases.

The V call is TRBV5-5, the J call TRBJ1-6, with TRBD1 matching 7 bases. The TCR comes from a man aged 18 to 29 in good health. The sequenced sample was naive CD4+ T cells sorted from blood. Subset meaning: CD45RA+ positively selected. This CDR3 is CASSSYRGYNSPLHF. CDR3 nucleotide sequence: TGTGCCAGCAGCTCCTACAGGGGTTATAATTCACCCCTCCACTTT.